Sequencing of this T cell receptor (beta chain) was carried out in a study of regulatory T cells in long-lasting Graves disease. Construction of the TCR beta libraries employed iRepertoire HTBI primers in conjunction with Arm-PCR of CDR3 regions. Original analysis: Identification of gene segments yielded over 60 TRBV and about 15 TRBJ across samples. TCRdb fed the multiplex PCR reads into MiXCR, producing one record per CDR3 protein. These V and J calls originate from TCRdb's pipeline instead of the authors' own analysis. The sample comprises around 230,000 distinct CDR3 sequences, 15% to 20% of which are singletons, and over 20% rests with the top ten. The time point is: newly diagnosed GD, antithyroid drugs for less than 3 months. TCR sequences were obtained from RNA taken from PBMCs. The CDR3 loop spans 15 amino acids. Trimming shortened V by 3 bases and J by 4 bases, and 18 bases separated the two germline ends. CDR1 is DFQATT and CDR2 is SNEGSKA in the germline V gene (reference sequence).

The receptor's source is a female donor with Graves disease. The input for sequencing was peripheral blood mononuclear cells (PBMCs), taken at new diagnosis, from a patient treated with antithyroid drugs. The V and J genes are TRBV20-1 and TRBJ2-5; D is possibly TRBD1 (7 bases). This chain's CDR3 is CSARFGGGGGETQYF. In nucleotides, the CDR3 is TGCAGTGCTAGGTTCGGCGGAGGGGGCGGAGAGACCCAGTACTTC.